This TCR beta chain was sequenced for a study of T-cell reconstitution after alpha-beta-depleted transplantation in children. The CDR3 sequence is 16 residues long. V was trimmed by 1 base and J by 6 bases, leaving 19 bases between them. In germline, CDR1 is SGHTA, CDR2 FQGNSA. This sample's TCRbeta library carried unique molecular identifier barcodes. MiXCR was run by TCRdb on the PCR reads, yielding one entry per CDR3 protein. This sample has hundreds of thousands of distinct CDR3 sequences; around a sixth occur once, and the top ten carry about 1.1%. The sequence was obtained from a human donor who donated a stem cell graft to a child with acute myeloid leukemia. This rearrangement joins TRBV7-2 to TRBJ2-7; D gene uncertain. Sequenced material: PBMCs from the stem cell graft donor, taken from the stem cell graft. CDR3 DNA sequence: TGTGCCAGCAGCTTAGGTGGAGTGTTGAAATGCGTCGAGCAGTACTTC. This translates into CASSLGGVLKCVEQYF.